The rows below give T cell receptor beta chains drawn from one sample of a study of blood T cell repertoires in COVID-19. The protocol was immunoSEQ multiplex PCR, while the TCRdb copy is restricted to in-frame clones and leaves out a portion. The sample lists more than 25,000 clones; 80% to 85% were seen once. Sequencing was carried out using peripheral blood. The receptors come from a man aged 80 or over with active COVID-19. CDR3s include the opening cysteine and the closing phenylalanine or tryptophan. The D gene is left open where the match is weak. The size field is filled for only some rows; it gives once, few, many or a size class.

>TRBJ2-3|TRBV5-6|TRBD1|once
CASSKDRGLTDTQYF
TGTGCCAGCAGTAAGGACAGGGGGCTTACAGATACGCAGTATTTT
>TRBJ1-1|TRBV18|-|-
CASSQNRRNTEAFF
TGTGCCAGCTCACAGAACAGGAGGAACACTGAAGCTTTCTTT
>TRBJ1-2|TRBV6-5|TRBD1|-
CASRSGTGRRGYTF
TGTGCCAGCAGGTCCGGGACAGGGCGGCGTGGCTACACCTTC
>TRBJ2-1|TRBV14|TRBD2|-
CASSLGRLANGNEQFF
TGTGCCAGCAGCCTAGGACGACTAGCGAATGGCAATGAGCAGTTCTTC
>TRBJ2-3|TRBV10-3|-|-
CAISDGATDTQYF
TGTGCCATCAGTGATGGTGCGACAGATACGCAGTATTTT
>TRBJ2-1|TRBV15|TRBD1|-
CATTRNRGYNEQFF
TGTGCCACAACCCGGAACAGGGGATACAATGAGCAGTTCTTC
>TRBJ1-1|TRBV6-5|TRBD1|few
CASMGTGGGTEAFF
TGTGCCAGCATGGGGACAGGGGGCGGCACTGAAGCTTTCTTT
>TRBJ2-6|TRBV6-1|-|-
CASSGRVLKAGANVLTF
TGTGCCAGCAGTGGGAGGGTACTAAAGGCTGGGGCCAACGTCCTGACTTTC
>TRBJ1-2|TRBV5-4|-|-
CASSVFGGGANYGYTF
TGTGCCAGCAGCGTATTCGGTGGGGGCGCCAATTATGGCTACACCTTC
>TRBJ2-1|TRBV6-4|-|once
CASSLGLRNEQFF
TGTGCCAGCAGCCTCGGACTACGGAATGAGCAGTTCTTC
>TRBJ2-3|TRBV16|TRBD1|-
CASSPTGSNAALSTDTQYF
TGTGCCAGCAGCCCGACAGGGAGCAACGCAGCGCTAAGTACAGATACGCAGTATTTT
>TRBJ1-5|TRBV7-2|-|-
CASSLGGTDSQPQHF
TGTGCCAGCAGCTTAGGGGGGACTGACAGTCAGCCCCAGCATTTT
>TRBJ1-1|TRBV18|-|-
CASSPVLSDEAFF
TGTGCCAGCTCACCTGTACTGAGTGATGAAGCTTTCTTT
>TRBJ1-2|TRBV5-1|TRBD1|-
CASSRTGTEYGYTF
TGCGCCAGCAGCCGGACCGGGACAGAATATGGCTACACCTTC
>TRBJ1-1|TRBV12-5|-|once
CASGSQLNTEAFF
TGTGCTAGTGGTTCACAGCTAAACACTGAAGCTTTCTTT
>TRBJ2-5|TRBV6-4|-|-
CASSGRAAGRETQYF
TGTGCCAGCAGTGGAAGAGCGGCCGGTAGGGAGACCCAGTACTTC
>TRBJ2-5|TRBV5-1|TRBD1|few
CASSRRQGVRQETQYF
TGCGCCAGCAGCAGACGACAGGGAGTCAGGCAAGAGACCCAGTACTTC
>TRBJ1-1|TRBV19|TRBD1|-
CASSKNRGAEAFF
TGTGCCAGTAGTAAAAACAGGGGAGCTGAAGCTTTCTTT
>TRBJ1-1|TRBV5-1|TRBD1|once
CASSLIQGGNTEAFF
TGCGCCAGCAGCTTGATCCAGGGGGGGAACACTGAAGCTTTCTTT
>TRBJ1-3|TRBV3-1/TRBV3-2|-|-
CASSQDWSGLNTIYF
TGTGCCAGCAGCCAAGATTGGTCAGGGCTCAACACCATATATTTT
>TRBJ2-3|TRBV5-1|-|-
CASSLGHGGTDTQYF
TGCGCCAGCAGCTTGGGTCATGGAGGCACAGATACGCAGTATTTT
>TRBJ2-1|TRBV3-1/TRBV3-2|TRBD2|-
CASSPSGGSYNEQFF
TGTGCCAGCAGCCCTAGCGGGGGGTCCTACAATGAGCAGTTCTTC
>TRBJ1-4|TRBV5-6|TRBD1|-
CASSAAPGGNEKLFF
TGTGCCAGCAGCGCGGCGCCAGGGGGTAATGAAAAACTGTTTTTT
>TRBJ1-2|TRBV7-9|-|-
CASSLVNPYDSNYGYTF
TGTGCCAGCAGCTTAGTTAACCCTTATGACAGTAACTATGGCTACACCTTC